Below, 2 T cell receptor beta chains from the same sample are listed, as sequenced in a study of T cell changes during pregnancy in multiple sclerosis. The repertoire was sequenced with immunoSEQ multiplex PCR; TCRdb's copy has only in-frame clones and lacks some. Among more than 70,000 clones listed, approximately 92% were seen once. The specimen comprised peripheral blood, sampled before pregnancy. These receptors were collected from a female donor with multiple sclerosis, enrolled in a pregnancy study.

CDR3 sequence (DNA): TGTGCCAGCAGTTTAGCGGGAGATGGCAACAATGAGCAGTTCTTC. Translated, it gives CASSLAGDGNNEQFF. V usage is TRBV6-4 and J usage is TRBJ2-1; 9 bases are shared with TRBD2. The CDR3 is 15 amino acids. Germline V CDR1 and CDR2: MRHNA, SNTAGT. The junction had 7 bases not matched to a gene; V was cut back by 5 bases and J by 5 bases.

CDR3 sequence (DNA): TGTGCCAGCAGTGGACGGGAAAATGAAAAACTGTTTTTT. Amino acid sequence: CASSGRENEKLFF. The chain couples TRBV6-5 to TRBJ1-4; no reliable D call. Germline V lookup: CDR1 MNHEY, CDR2 SVGAGI. The CDR3 extends over 13 amino acids. V lost 5 bases and J 5 bases, leaving 9 bases between the germline ends.